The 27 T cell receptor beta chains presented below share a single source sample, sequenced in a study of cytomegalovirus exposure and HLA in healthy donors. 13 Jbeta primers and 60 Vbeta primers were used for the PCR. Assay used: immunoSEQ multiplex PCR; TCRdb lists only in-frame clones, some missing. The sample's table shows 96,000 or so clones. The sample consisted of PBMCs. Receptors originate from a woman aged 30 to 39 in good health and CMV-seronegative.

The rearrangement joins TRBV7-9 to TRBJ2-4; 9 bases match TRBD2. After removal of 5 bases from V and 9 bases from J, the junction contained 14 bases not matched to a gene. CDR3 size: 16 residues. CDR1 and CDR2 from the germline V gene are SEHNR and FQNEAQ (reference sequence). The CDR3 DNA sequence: TGTGCCAGCAGCCTAGACAGCGGGGGGACCCGAGGCATTCAGTACTTC. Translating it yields CASSLDSGGTRGIQYF.

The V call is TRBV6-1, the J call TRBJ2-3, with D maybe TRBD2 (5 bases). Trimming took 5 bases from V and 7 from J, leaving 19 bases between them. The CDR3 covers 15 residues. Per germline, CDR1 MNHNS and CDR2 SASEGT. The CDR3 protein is CASSSSEVLVYTQYF. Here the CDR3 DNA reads TGTGCCAGCAGTAGTTCGGAGGTTTTGGTATATACGCAGTATTTT.

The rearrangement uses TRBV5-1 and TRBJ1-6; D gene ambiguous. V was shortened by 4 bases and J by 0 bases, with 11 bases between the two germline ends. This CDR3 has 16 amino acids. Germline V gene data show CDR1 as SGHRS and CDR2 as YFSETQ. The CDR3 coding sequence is TGCGCCAGCAGCCCCCAAGGGAGCTCCTATAATTCACCCCTCCACTTT. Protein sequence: CASSPQGSSYNSPLHF. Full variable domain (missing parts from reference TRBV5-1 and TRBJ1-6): KAGVTQTPRYLIKTRGQQVTLSCSPISGHRSVSWYQQTPGQGLQFLFEYFSETQRNKGNFPGRFSGRQFSNSRSEMNVSTLELGDSALYLCASSPQGSSYNSPLHFGNGTRLTVT.

The CDR3 DNA follows: TGTGCCACTAGAGAACTCCAAGAGACCCAGTACTTC. This translates into CATRELQETQYF. The J gene is TRBJ2-5, the V gene TRBV28; D remains ambiguous. This CDR3 contains 12 residues. V lost 10 bases to trimming and J lost 1 base, with 10 bases between them. Germline lookup yields CDR1 MDHEN and CDR2 SYDVKM.

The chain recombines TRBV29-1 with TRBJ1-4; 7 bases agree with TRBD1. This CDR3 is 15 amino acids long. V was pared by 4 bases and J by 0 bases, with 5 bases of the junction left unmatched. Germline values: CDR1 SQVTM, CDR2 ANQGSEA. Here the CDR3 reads CSVGPTGATNEKLFF. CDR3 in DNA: TGCAGCGTTGGACCTACAGGGGCAACTAATGAAAAACTGTTTTTT.

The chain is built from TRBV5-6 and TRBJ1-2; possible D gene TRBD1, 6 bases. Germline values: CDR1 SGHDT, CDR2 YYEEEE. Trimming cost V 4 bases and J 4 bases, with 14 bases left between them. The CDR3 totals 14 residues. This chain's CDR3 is CASSLGQSFYGYTF. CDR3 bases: TGTGCCAGCAGCCTAGGACAGAGTTTCTATGGCTACACCTTC.

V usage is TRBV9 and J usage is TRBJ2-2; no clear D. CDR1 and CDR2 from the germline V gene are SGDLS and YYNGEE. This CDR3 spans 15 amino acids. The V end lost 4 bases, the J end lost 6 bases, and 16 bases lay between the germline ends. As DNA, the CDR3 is TGTGCCAGCAGCTCCCCGACAAGGTCAGCCGGGGAGCTGTTTTTT. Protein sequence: CASSSPTRSAGELFF.

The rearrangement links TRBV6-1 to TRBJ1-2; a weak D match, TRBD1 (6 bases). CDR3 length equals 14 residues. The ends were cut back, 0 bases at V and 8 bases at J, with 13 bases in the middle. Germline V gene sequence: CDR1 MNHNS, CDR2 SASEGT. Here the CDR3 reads CASSEAYRVGGYTF. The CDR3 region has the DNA TGTGCCAGCAGTGAAGCGTACAGGGTGGGGGGCTACACCTTC.

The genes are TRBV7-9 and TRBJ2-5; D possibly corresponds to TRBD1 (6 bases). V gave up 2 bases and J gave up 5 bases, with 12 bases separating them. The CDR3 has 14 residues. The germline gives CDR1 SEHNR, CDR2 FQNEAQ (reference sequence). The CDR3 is CASSLQGTGETQYF. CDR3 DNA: TGTGCCAGCAGCTTACAGGGGACCGGGGAGACCCAGTACTTC.

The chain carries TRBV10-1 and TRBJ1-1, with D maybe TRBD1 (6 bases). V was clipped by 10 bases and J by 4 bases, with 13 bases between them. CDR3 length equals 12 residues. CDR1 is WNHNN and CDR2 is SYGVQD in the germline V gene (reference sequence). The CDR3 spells CAKIQGVTEAFF. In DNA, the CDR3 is TGCGCCAAAATACAGGGAGTCACTGAAGCTTTCTTT.

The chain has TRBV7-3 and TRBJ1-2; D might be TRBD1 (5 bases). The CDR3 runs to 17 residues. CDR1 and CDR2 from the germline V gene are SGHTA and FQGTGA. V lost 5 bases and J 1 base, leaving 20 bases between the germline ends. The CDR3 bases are TGTGCCAGCAGCGCAAGGGGTCGGGGACTACTTAACTATGGCTACACCTTC. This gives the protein CASSARGRGLLNYGYTF.

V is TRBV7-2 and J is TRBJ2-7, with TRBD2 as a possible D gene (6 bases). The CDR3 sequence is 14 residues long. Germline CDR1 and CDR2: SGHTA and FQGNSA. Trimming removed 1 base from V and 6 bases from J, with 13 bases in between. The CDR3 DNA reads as TGTGCCAGCAGCTTAGTCACGGGAGTTGTCGAGCAGTACTTC. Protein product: CASSLVTGVVEQYF. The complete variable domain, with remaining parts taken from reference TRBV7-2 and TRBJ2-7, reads GAGVSQSPSNKVTEKGKDVELRCDPISGHTALYWYRQSLGQGLEFLIYFQGNSAPDKSGLPSDRFSAERTGGSVSTLTIQRTQQEDSAVYLCASSLVTGVVEQYFGPGTRLTVT.

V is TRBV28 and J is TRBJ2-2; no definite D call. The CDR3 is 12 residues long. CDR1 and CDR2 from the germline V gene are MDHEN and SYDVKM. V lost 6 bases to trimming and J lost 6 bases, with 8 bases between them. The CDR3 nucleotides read TGTGCCAGCAGCGCAGGTCCCGGGGAGCTGTTTTTT. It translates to CASSAGPGELFF.

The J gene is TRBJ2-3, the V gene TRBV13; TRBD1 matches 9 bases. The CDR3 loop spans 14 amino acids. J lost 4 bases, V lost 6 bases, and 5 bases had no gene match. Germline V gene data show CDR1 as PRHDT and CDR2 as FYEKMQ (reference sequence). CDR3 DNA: TGTGCCAGCAGTCCGGACAGGGGCGCAGATACGCAGTATTTT. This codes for CASSPDRGADTQYF.

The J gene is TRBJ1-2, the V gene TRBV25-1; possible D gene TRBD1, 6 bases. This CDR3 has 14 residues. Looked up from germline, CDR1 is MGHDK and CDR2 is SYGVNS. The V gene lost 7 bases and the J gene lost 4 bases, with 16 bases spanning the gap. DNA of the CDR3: TGTGCCAGCACCGCACCGGGGGGCGGCTATGGCTACACCTTC. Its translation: CASTAPGGGYGYTF.

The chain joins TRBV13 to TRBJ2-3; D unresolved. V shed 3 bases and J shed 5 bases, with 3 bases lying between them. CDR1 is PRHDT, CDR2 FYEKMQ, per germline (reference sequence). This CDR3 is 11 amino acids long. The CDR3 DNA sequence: TGTGCCAGCAGCTTCGGAGATACGCAGTATTTT. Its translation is CASSFGDTQYF.

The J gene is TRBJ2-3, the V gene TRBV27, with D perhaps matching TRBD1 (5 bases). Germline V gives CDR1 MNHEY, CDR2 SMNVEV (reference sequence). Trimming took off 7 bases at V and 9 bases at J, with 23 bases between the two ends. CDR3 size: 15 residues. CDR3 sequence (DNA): TGTGCCAGCACCACAGTGCCCGTAGCCTCAGGGACGCAGTATTTT. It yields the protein CASTTVPVASGTQYF.

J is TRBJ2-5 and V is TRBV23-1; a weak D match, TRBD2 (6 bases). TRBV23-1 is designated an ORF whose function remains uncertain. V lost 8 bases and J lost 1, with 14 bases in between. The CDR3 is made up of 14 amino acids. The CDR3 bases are TGCGCCAGCGAGAGAGCGGGTCCCCAAGAGACCCAGTACTTC. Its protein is CASERAGPQETQYF.

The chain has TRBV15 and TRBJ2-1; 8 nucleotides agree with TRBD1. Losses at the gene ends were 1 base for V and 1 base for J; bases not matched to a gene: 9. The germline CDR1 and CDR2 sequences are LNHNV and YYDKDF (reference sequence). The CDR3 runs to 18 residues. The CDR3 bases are TGTGCCACCAGCAGAGGTGGATTGACAGGGGCTTCCTACAATGAGCAGTTCTTC. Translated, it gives CATSRGGLTGASYNEQFF.

Here the CDR3 reads CASSLGHRDYEQYF. CDR3 DNA sequence: TGTGCCAGCAGCTTAGGCCACAGGGACTACGAGCAGTACTTC. The chain links TRBV11-2 to TRBJ2-7; TRBD1 might be the D (6 bases). The germline V gene encodes CDR1 SGHAT and CDR2 FQNNGV. V was cut by 1 base and J by 3 bases, with 10 bases left in between. The CDR3 runs 14 residues. Combining the CDR3 with reference TRBV11-2 and TRBJ2-7 gives the whole variable domain EAGVAQSPRYKIIEKRQSVAFWCNPISGHATLYWYQQILGQGPKLLIQFQNNGVVDDSQLPKDRFSAERLKGVDSTLKIQPAKLEDSAVYLCASSLGHRDYEQYFGPGTRLTVT.

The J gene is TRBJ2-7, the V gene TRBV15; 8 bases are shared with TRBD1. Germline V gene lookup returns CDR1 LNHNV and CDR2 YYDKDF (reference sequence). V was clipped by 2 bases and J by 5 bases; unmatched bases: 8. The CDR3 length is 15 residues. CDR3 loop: CATSRYRQGMDEQYF. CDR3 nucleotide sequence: TGTGCCACCAGCAGATACCGACAGGGGATGGACGAGCAGTACTTC.

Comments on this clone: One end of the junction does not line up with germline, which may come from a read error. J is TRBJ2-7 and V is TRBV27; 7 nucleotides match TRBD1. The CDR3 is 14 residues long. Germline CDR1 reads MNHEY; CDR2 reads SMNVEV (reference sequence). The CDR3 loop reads CASSSRDSSHEQYF. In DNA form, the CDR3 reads TGTGCCAGCAGTTCCCGGGACAGCTCCCACGAGCAGTACTTC.

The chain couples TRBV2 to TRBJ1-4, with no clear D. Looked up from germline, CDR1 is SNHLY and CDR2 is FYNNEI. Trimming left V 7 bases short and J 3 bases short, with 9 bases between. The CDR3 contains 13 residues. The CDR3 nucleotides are TGTGCCAGCATGCTAGAGTCTAATGAAAAACTGTTTTTT. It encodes CASMLESNEKLFF.

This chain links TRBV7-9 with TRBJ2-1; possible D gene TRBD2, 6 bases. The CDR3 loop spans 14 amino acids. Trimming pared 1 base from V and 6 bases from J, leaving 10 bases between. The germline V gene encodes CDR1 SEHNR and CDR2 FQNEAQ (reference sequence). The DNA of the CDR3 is TGTGCCAGCAGCTTAGGGCAGGGAGGCAATGAGCAGTTCTTC. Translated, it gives CASSLGQGGNEQFF.

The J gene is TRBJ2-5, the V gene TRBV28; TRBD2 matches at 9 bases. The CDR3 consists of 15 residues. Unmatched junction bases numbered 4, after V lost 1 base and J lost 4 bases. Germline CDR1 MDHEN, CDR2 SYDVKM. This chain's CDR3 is CASSLYGGGAETQYF. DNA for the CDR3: TGTGCCAGCAGTTTATATGGCGGGGGGGCAGAGACCCAGTACTTC. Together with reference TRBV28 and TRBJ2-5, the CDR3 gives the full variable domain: DVKVTQSSRYLVKRTGEKVFLECVQDMDHENMFWYRQDPGLGLRLIYFSYDVKMKEKGDIPEGYSVSREKKERFSLILESASTNQTSMYLCASSLYGGGAETQYFGPGTRLLVL.

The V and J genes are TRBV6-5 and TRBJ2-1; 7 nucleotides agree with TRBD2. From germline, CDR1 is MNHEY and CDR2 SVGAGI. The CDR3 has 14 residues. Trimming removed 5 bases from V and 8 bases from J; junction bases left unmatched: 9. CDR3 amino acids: CASSAGLVGYEQFF. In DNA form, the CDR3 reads TGTGCCAGCAGTGCAGGACTAGTCGGCTATGAGCAGTTCTTC.

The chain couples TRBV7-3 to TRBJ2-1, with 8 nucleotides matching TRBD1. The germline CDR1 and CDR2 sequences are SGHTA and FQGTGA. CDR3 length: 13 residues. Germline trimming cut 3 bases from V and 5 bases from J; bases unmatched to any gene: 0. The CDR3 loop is CASSLGQDNEQFF. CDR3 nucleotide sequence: TGTGCCAGCAGCTTGGGACAGGACAATGAGCAGTTCTTC.